The 24 T cell receptor beta chains given below trace back to one sample, sequenced in a study of T cells expressing NK-cell markers. TCRdb reprocessed the 5' RACE reads, keeping one entry per CDR3 protein, no DNA. The sample totals about 370,000 distinct CDR3 sequences. Sequences were obtained from blood T cells: a sorted CD56 or NKG2C T cell subset, CD4+ or CD8+ T cells, or bulk PBMC T cells (not recorded which). The receptors originated from a woman between 45 and 65 years old in good health.

CDR3 in amino acids: CSARLWTGDEQFF. The genes are TRBV20-1 and TRBJ2-1; the D call of TRBD1 rests on TCRdb alone, since no DNA is present to check it. The CDR3 totals 13 residues. Germline assignment: CDR1 DFQATT and CDR2 SNEGSKA (reference sequence).

This chain links TRBV12-3 or TRBV12-4 with TRBJ1-6; no DNA is available, so the TRBD1 call from TCRdb remains unchecked. The CDR3 totals 14 residues. The CDR3 here is CASKTGFYNSPLHF.

The chain is built from TRBV5-1 and TRBJ1-2. The CDR3 extends over 13 amino acids. Germline V gene data show CDR1 as SGHRS and CDR2 as YFSETQ. The CDR3 loop is CASSLTLTAGYTF.

V and J are TRBV12-3 or TRBV12-4 and TRBJ1-2; TCRdb calls TRBD1, which cannot be checked without DNA. The CDR3 extends over 14 amino acids. The chain's CDR3 is CASSFLRTPNGYTF.

The V call is TRBV7-2, the J call TRBJ2-1; with no DNA, the TCRdb D assignment of TRBD2 cannot be verified. The germline CDR1 and CDR2 sequences are SGHTA and FQGNSA. The CDR3 is 15 amino acids. The CDR3 region is CASAGAMLAGNEQFF. The full variable domain, its missing parts supplied by reference TRBV7-2 and TRBJ2-1, is GAGVSQSPSNKVTEKGKDVELRCDPISGHTALYWYRQSLGQGLEFLIYFQGNSAPDKSGLPSDRFSAERTGGSVSTLTIQRTQQEDSAVYLCASAGAMLAGNEQFFGPGTRLTVL.

The J gene is TRBJ2-5, the V gene TRBV27; TCRdb calls TRBD2, which cannot be checked without DNA. The germline V gene has CDR1 MNHEY and CDR2 SMNVEV (reference sequence). CDR3 length equals 12 residues. The CDR3 protein is CASRAGQETQYF.

The genes are TRBV5-1 and TRBJ1-1. The germline CDR1 and CDR2 sequences are SGHRS and YFSETQ. This CDR3 is 17 amino acids long. The CDR3 is CASSLDSLLPRNTEAFF.

The CDR3 reads CASSLRTSGVSYEQYF. The rearrangement links TRBV5-1 to TRBJ2-7; absent DNA, TCRdb's TRBD2 call cannot be checked. The CDR3 sequence is 16 residues long. Germline V gene data show CDR1 as SGHRS and CDR2 as YFSETQ.

This chain links TRBV6-5 with TRBJ2-5. CDR1 and CDR2 (germline): MNHEY, SVGAGI. The CDR3 runs 14 residues. The CDR3 region is CASMEPTTQETQYF.

The rearrangement joins TRBV4-1 to TRBJ1-1. Germline lookup yields CDR1 MGHRA and CDR2 YSYEKL. The length of the CDR3 is 13 residues. The CDR3 protein is CASSQESNTEAFF.

The V call is TRBV7-8, the J call TRBJ1-1; TCRdb reports TRBD1, a call that lacks DNA to check it against. The CDR3 runs 14 residues. The germline gives CDR1 SGHVS, CDR2 FQNEAQ. The CDR3 sequence is CASTPGHLNTEAFF.

This chain uses TRBV12-3 or TRBV12-4 with TRBJ2-1; the D call of TRBD1 rests on TCRdb alone, since no DNA is present to check it. This CDR3 has 16 amino acids. CDR3: CASSLLDREPNNEQFF.

The V and J genes are TRBV30 and TRBJ2-1; TCRdb's D gene call, TRBD2, goes unchecked for lack of DNA. CDR1 is GTSNPN, CDR2 SVGIG, per germline (reference sequence). This CDR3 contains 17 residues. CDR3 loop: CAWASGRSKRSYNEQFF. Using reference TRBV30 and TRBJ2-1 for the parts outside the CDR3, the full variable domain is SQTIHQWPATLVQPVGSPLSLECTVEGTSNPNLYWYRQAAGRGLQLLFYSVGIGQISSEVPQNLSASRPQDRQFILSSKKLLLSDSGFYLCAWASGRSKRSYNEQFFGPGTRLTVL.

The gene calls are TRBV10-3 and TRBJ2-1; TCRdb picks TRBD2, but there is no DNA to check that call. The CDR3 has 15 amino acids. Germline CDR1 and CDR2: ENHRY and SYGVKD. The CDR3 sequence is CAISAVRLVSDEQFF.

This chain uses TRBV12-3 or TRBV12-4 with TRBJ1-5; TCRdb lists TRBD1, though no DNA is available to test this call. There are 12 residues in the CDR3. The CDR3 reads CASSSPGEPQHF.

The chain recombines TRBV7-9 with TRBJ1-5; TCRdb indicates TRBD1, and absent DNA this call remains unverified. Per germline, CDR1 SEHNR and CDR2 FQNEAQ (reference sequence). The CDR3 runs 17 residues. The CDR3 is CASSLGFRAGRTQPQHF.

The gene calls are TRBV7-2 and TRBJ2-7. From germline, CDR1 is SGHTA and CDR2 FQGNSA. The CDR3 covers 15 residues. The chain's CDR3 is CASSLGMDEVYEQYF.

The chain joins TRBV4-1 to TRBJ2-7. The germline V gene has CDR1 MGHRA and CDR2 YSYEKL. The CDR3 runs 14 residues. The CDR3 protein is CASSHSGGSYEQYF.

V and J are TRBV3-1 and TRBJ2-4; TCRdb proposes TRBD2, but this gene call is untestable without DNA. The germline V gene encodes CDR1 LGHDT and CDR2 YNNKEL (reference sequence). This CDR3 is 15 amino acids long. The CDR3 loop is CASSPSGLSVNIQYF.

The gene calls are TRBV29-1 and TRBJ2-1. Per the germline V gene, CDR1 is SQVTM and CDR2 is ANQGSEA. The CDR3 spans 13 residues. The CDR3 loop is CSVRGRFYNEQFF.

This chain joins TRBV18 and TRBJ1-1. Germline lookup yields CDR1 KGHSH and CDR2 LQKENI. CDR3 size: 14 residues. CDR3: CASSPHSGNTEAFF.

The chain recombines TRBV13 with TRBJ2-7; absent DNA, TCRdb's TRBD1 call cannot be checked. Germline V gene sequence: CDR1 PRHDT, CDR2 FYEKMQ (reference sequence). The CDR3 spans 11 residues. The CDR3 loop is CASSATGEQYF.

The chain has TRBV6-5 and TRBJ2-7; as DNA is missing, the TRBD1 call by TCRdb cannot be tested. Germline V gives CDR1 MNHEY, CDR2 SVGAGI. The CDR3 has 15 residues. This CDR3 is CASSYIGRGTYEQYF.

The chain combines TRBV15 with TRBJ1-1. Germline V gene sequence: CDR1 LNHNV, CDR2 YYDKDF (reference sequence). The CDR3 extends over 14 amino acids. The CDR3 loop is CATSLRGGDTEAFF. The complete variable domain, with remaining parts taken from reference TRBV15 and TRBJ1-1, reads DAMVIQNPRYQVTQFGKPVTLSCSQTLNHNVMYWYQQKSSQAPKLLFHYYDKDFNNEADTPDNFQSRRPNTSFCFLDIRSPGLGDTAMYLCATSLRGGDTEAFFGQGTRLTVV.